Following are 21 T cell receptor beta chains from one sample sequenced in a study of PD-L1 blockade in urothelial cancer. TCRdb keeps only in-frame clones here, not all; method: immunoSEQ multiplex PCR. The sample records 30,000 to 35,000 clones, 84% being singletons. This specimen consisted of PBMCs, obtained around atezolizumab (anti-PD-L1) treatment. Source of these receptors: a man aged 55 to 69 with urothelial cancer.

This chain links TRBV30 with TRBJ2-2; D possibly corresponds to TRBD1 (8 bases). The V and J ends lost 3 bases and 5 bases respectively, with 19 bases between them. The V gene's germline CDR1 is GTSNPN and CDR2 SVGIG (reference sequence). The CDR3 is 16 amino acids. The CDR3 reads CAWSRGTGAGTGELFF. CDR3 in DNA: TGTGCCTGGAGCCGTGGGACAGGAGCGGGGACCGGGGAGCTGTTTTTT.

CDR3 sequence: CASTLDRNQPQHF. The DNA for the CDR3 is TGTGCCAGCACGCTAGACCGCAATCAGCCCCAGCATTTT. This chain links TRBV7-2 with TRBJ1-5, with D uncertain. Germline values: CDR1 SGHTA, CDR2 FQGNSA. This CDR3 has 13 amino acids. V lost 7 bases to trimming and J lost 2 bases, with 9 bases between them.

The gene calls are TRBV5-5 and TRBJ1-2; D not resolved. This CDR3 region has 15 residues. The germline CDR1 and CDR2 sequences are SGHKS and YYEKEE (reference sequence). V dropped 0 bases and J dropped 2 bases, with 11 bases sitting between them. Here the CDR3 DNA reads TGTGCCAGCAGCTTGGCGGCAGGCTGGAACTATGGCTACACCTTC. This translates into CASSLAAGWNYGYTF.

The V gene is TRBV6-5, the J gene TRBJ2-7; 10 bases match TRBD1. The CDR3 loop spans 14 amino acids. Germline assignment: CDR1 MNHEY and CDR2 SVGAGI. The J segment lost 5 bases and the V segment lost 7 bases, leaving 8 bases of the junction unmatched. The chain's CDR3 is CASTAEGQGHEQYF. CDR3 nucleotides: TGTGCCAGCACAGCAGAGGGACAGGGGCACGAGCAGTACTTC.

This clone was seen only once. The chain joins TRBV10-1 to TRBJ1-1; D perhaps matches TRBD1 (5 bases). The CDR3 runs to 14 residues. With 5 bases removed from V and 0 bases from J, the gap between germline ends came to 10 bases. CDR1 and CDR2 from the germline V gene are WNHNN and SYGVQD (reference sequence). The CDR3 coding sequence is TGCGCCAGCAGTCGACAGTCTATGAACACTGAAGCTTTCTTT. Encoded protein: CASSRQSMNTEAFF.

The chain links TRBV5-6 to TRBJ2-4, with D possibly matching TRBD1 (6 bases). V lost 1 base, J lost 2 bases, and 7 bases lay in between. Germline V gene lookup returns CDR1 SGHDT and CDR2 YYEEEE. The CDR3 has 14 amino acids. DNA of the CDR3: TGTGCCAGCAGCTTGACAGGGACCAAAAACATTCAGTACTTC. Its translation: CASSLTGTKNIQYF.

The chain has TRBV12-5 and TRBJ2-1, with a possible D match to TRBD1 (5 bases). The CDR3 has 14 amino acids. V was pared by 0 bases and J by 6 bases, with 9 bases between. CDR1 is LGHNT and CDR2 is FRNRAP in the germline V gene. The DNA of the CDR3 is TGTGCTAGTGGTTTGGTCCAGGGAAGCAATGAGCAGTTCTTC. Translation gives CASGLVQGSNEQFF.

The genes are TRBV4-1 and TRBJ1-1, with D possibly being TRBD1 (5 bases). The CDR3 is made up of 14 amino acids. Between the trimmed V and J ends, which lost 4 bases and 1 base, there was a span of 10 bases. The germline CDR1 and CDR2 sequences are MGHRA and YSYEKL. The CDR3 nucleotides read TGCGCCAGCAGCCGCCAGGGTACGAACACTGAAGCTTTCTTT. Its translation is CASSRQGTNTEAFF.

The chain's CDR3 is CAWSVGLAGVEQYF. DNA of the CDR3: TGTGCCTGGAGTGTAGGGCTAGCGGGAGTAGAGCAGTACTTC. The V call is TRBV30, the J call TRBJ2-7; the match to TRBD2 covers 10 bases. Germline trimming cut 0 bases from V and 7 bases from J; bases unmatched to any gene: 6. The CDR3 spans 14 residues. From germline, CDR1 is GTSNPN and CDR2 SVGIG (reference sequence).

Concerning this clone: One junction end disagrees with the germline gene, perhaps due to a read error. V gene TRBV28 combines with J gene TRBJ1-3, with 10 bases fitting TRBD1. The CDR3 covers 15 residues. The V gene's germline CDR1 is MDHEN and CDR2 SYDVKM. CDR3 loop: CASGRQGAGGNIIYF. CDR3 coding DNA: TGTGCCAGCGGACGACAGGGGGCAGGTGGAAACATCATATATTTT.

V and J are TRBV4-1 and TRBJ1-6; no reliable D call. The V gene lost 1 base and the J gene lost 5 bases, with 9 bases spanning the gap. This CDR3 is 15 amino acids long. Germline V gene sequence: CDR1 MGHRA, CDR2 YSYEKL. CDR3 sequence reads: CASSQAAADNSPLHF. The CDR3 DNA reads as TGCGCCAGCAGCCAAGCCGCGGCCGATAATTCACCCCTCCACTTT.

This clone was picked up a small number of times. The genes are TRBV7-9 and TRBJ1-1, with 8 nucleotides matching TRBD1. Germline lookup yields CDR1 SEHNR and CDR2 FQNEAQ (reference sequence). This CDR3 has 13 amino acids. V was pared by 4 bases and J by 6 bases, with 4 bases of the junction left unmatched. The CDR3 loop reads CASSWDRFSEAFF. The CDR3, as DNA: TGTGCCAGCAGCTGGGACAGGTTTTCTGAAGCTTTCTTT.

The chain is built from TRBV6-5 and TRBJ2-1; TRBD2 agrees at 10 bases. The V and J ends lost 2 bases and 6 bases, in that order; junction bases with no gene match: 7. Per the germline V gene, CDR1 is MNHEY and CDR2 is SVGAGI. The length of the CDR3 is 16 residues. CDR3 nucleotides: TGTGCCAGCAGTTACGAGGGGGTAGCGGGAGGCAATGAGCAGTTCTTC. Translated, it gives CASSYEGVAGGNEQFF.

This clone was picked up a small number of times. V is TRBV11-1 and J is TRBJ1-5; 7 nucleotides match TRBD1. The germline V gene encodes CDR1 SGHAT and CDR2 FQDESV (reference sequence). The CDR3 spans 16 residues. Losses at the gene ends were 4 bases for V and 3 bases for J; bases not matched to a gene: 9. CDR3: CASSSPPGQLNQPQHF. The CDR3 region has the DNA TGTGCCAGCAGCTCGCCACCGGGACAGCTCAATCAGCCCCAGCATTTT.

This clone was seen a handful of times. V usage is TRBV6-5 and J usage is TRBJ1-1; no firm D call. Per germline, CDR1 MNHEY and CDR2 SVGAGI. There are 14 residues in the CDR3. V gave up 6 bases and J gave up 4 bases, with 15 bases separating them. CDR3 DNA: TGTGCCAGCAGCCTCACAAGACTGCCCACTGAAGCTTTCTTT. Translated, it gives CASSLTRLPTEAFF.

J is TRBJ2-7 and V is TRBV2; D is undetermined. Trimming took off 4 bases at V and 3 bases at J, with 4 bases between the two ends. The CDR3 consists of 11 residues. CDR1 SNHLY and CDR2 FYNNEI come from the germline V gene. The CDR3 DNA follows: TGTGCCAGCAGTGGCTACTACGAGCAGTACTTC. It codes for CASSGYYEQYF.

The chain links TRBV6-1 to TRBJ1-3; maybe TRBD1 (6 bases). Trimming left V 7 bases short and J 1 base short, with 11 bases between. CDR1 MNHNS and CDR2 SASEGT come from the germline V gene. The CDR3 spans 14 residues. The CDR3 region is CASTGTGSGNTIYF. Written as DNA, the CDR3 is TGTGCCAGCACCGGAACAGGGTCTGGAAACACCATATATTTT.

This chain uses TRBV5-6 with TRBJ2-3; D perhaps matches TRBD1 (6 bases). The CDR3 length is 15 residues. The V gene's germline CDR1 is SGHDT and CDR2 YYEEEE. V gave up 1 base and J gave up 1 base, with 10 bases separating them. CDR3 loop: CASSLLAGGTDTQYF. CDR3 nucleotides: TGTGCCAGCAGCTTGTTGGCAGGGGGCACAGATACGCAGTATTTT. The full variable domain, in which reference TRBV5-6 and TRBJ2-3 provide the parts outside the CDR3, is DAGVTQSPTHLIKTRGQQVTLRCSPKSGHDTVSWYQQALGQGPQFIFQYYEEEERQRGNFPDRFSGHQFPNYSSELNVNALLLGDSALYLCASSLLAGGTDTQYFGPGTRLTVL.

The rearrangement uses TRBV27 and TRBJ2-3, with D perhaps matching TRBD2 (6 bases). Deletions cut 0 bases from V and 2 bases from J, with 18 bases between. This CDR3 has 18 amino acids. CDR1 MNHEY and CDR2 SMNVEV come from the germline V gene (reference sequence). The CDR3 coding sequence is TGTGCCAGCAGTTTATCCCGGACGGGAGAACCGGTCACAGATACGCAGTATTTT. Encoded protein: CASSLSRTGEPVTDTQYF.

V gene TRBV7-9 combines with J gene TRBJ2-7; D is possibly TRBD1 (5 bases). The germline V and J ends were trimmed by 4 bases and 5 bases, with 21 bases remaining between them. The CDR3 consists of 16 residues. Germline CDR1 SEHNR, CDR2 FQNEAQ (reference sequence). CDR3 sequence reads: CASSYSDTQGFNEQYF. Here the CDR3 DNA reads TGTGCCAGCAGCTACTCGGACACGCAGGGTTTCAACGAGCAGTACTTC. Using reference TRBV7-9 and TRBJ2-7 for the parts outside the CDR3, the full variable domain is DTGVSQNPRHKITKRGQNVTFRCDPISEHNRLYWYRQTLGQGPEFLTYFQNEAQLEKSRLLSDRFSAERPKGSFSTLEIQRTEQGDSAMYLCASSYSDTQGFNEQYFGPGTRLTVT.

This clone was found once. CDR3 in amino acids: CASSLGTDADTQYF. The CDR3 nucleotides are TGTGCCAGCAGCCTGGGGACAGACGCAGATACGCAGTATTTT. The chain carries TRBV7-9 and TRBJ2-3; 7 nucleotides line up with TRBD1. The trim removed 5 bases at V and 4 bases at J, leaving 6 bases unmatched. This CDR3 is built from 14 residues. Germline V gene lookup returns CDR1 SEHNR and CDR2 FQNEAQ (reference sequence).